Below, one T cell receptor beta chain is given with its context. Its antigen remains unknown. The junction and the germline gene differ at one end; a read error may be behind it. This record comes from a study of early T cells in non-severe SARS-CoV-2 infection. Across the study: Chains were not paired, and sequencing was done on bulk RNA from unsorted whole blood. Whole-study results and caveats: Anti-spike CD8 responses were favored in VDJdb matching, and private and CD4 specificities were missed.

Germline-derived CDR1 and CDR2 are SGHRS and YFSETQ. The CDR3 spans 12 residues. Individual cDNA molecules were tagged with unique molecular identifiers. TCRdb ran MiXCR on the 5' RACE reads and lists one entry per CDR3 protein. The sample has about 54,000 distinct CDR3 sequences, around 7.7% seen once. J is TRBJ2-7 and V is TRBV5-1; D is unresolved. The receptor was derived from an adult who was a healthcare worker with PCR-confirmed SARS-CoV-2 infection or an uninfected control (not recorded which). This specimen was whole blood, taken at baseline. The CDR3 spells CASSLSPYEQCF. The CDR3, as DNA: TGCGCCAGCAGCTTGTCACCCTACGAGCAGTGCTTC.